A single sample gave rise to the 15 T cell receptor beta chains below, sequenced in a study of cytomegalovirus exposure and HLA in healthy donors (TCRdb year 2017). Library preparation used the immunoSEQ multiplex PCR assay. The multiplex PCR relied on a mix of 60 forward primers for TCR Vbeta segments and 13 reverse primers for TCR Jbeta segments. Held by TCRdb, this immuneACCESS table contains in-frame sequences only and omits some clones. Under half of the omission traces to an unresolved V gene where checked; the cause of the rest is unknown. The sample table shows roughly 150,000 clones, and over 80% are seen once. The ten largest make up about 2.2% of the sample. Sequencing was performed on PBMCs. All receptors come from a male donor in good health and CMV-seronegative.

The chain carries TRBV2 and TRBJ2-3; 11 bases line up with TRBD1. V shed 1 base and J 4 bases; nucleotides not matched to a gene: 1. The CDR3 is made up of 15 amino acids. Per germline, CDR1 SNHLY and CDR2 FYNNEI. The CDR3 is CASSEEGQGADTQYF. CDR3 coding DNA: TGTGCCAGCAGTGAAGAGGGACAGGGGGCAGATACGCAGTATTTT.

The chain is built from TRBV5-5 and TRBJ1-2; possible D gene TRBD1, 5 bases. The CDR3 contains 14 residues. Germline lookup yields CDR1 SGHKS and CDR2 YYEKEE (reference sequence). The ends were cut back, 0 bases at V and 6 bases at J, with 12 bases in the middle. The CDR3 coding sequence is TGTGCCAGCAGCTTGGAAGGGGAAAGGAATGGCTACACCTTC. It encodes CASSLEGERNGYTF.

The chain carries TRBV27 and TRBJ1-5; no definite D call. Germline CDR1 reads MNHEY; CDR2 reads SMNVEV (reference sequence). The CDR3 covers 14 residues. V was clipped by 5 bases and J by 1 base, with 9 bases between them. The CDR3, as DNA: TGTGCCAGCAGTCCCCTCGGGAGCAATCAGCCCCAGCATTTT. As protein: CASSPLGSNQPQHF.

The rearrangement links TRBV29-1 to TRBJ2-5, with 7 bases fitting TRBD2. This CDR3 has 13 residues. Germline values: CDR1 SQVTM, CDR2 ANQGSEA. J gave up 3 bases and V 3 bases, and 4 bases lay outside the gene matches. CDR3 amino acids: CSVEWLAEETQYF. The CDR3 nucleotides read TGCAGCGTTGAGTGGCTAGCGGAAGAGACCCAGTACTTC.

The chain carries TRBV7-8 and TRBJ2-2, with TRBD1 as a possible D gene (6 bases). The V end was cut by 2 bases, the J end by 5 bases, with 12 bases between. The CDR3 is made up of 15 amino acids. Germline CDR1 and CDR2: SGHVS and FQNEAQ. CDR3 in amino acids: CASSLMAGTTGELFF. The CDR3 region has the DNA TGTGCCAGCAGCTTAATGGCAGGGACAACCGGGGAGCTGTTTTTT.

The chain has TRBV5-1 and TRBJ2-1; D possibly corresponds to TRBD2 (6 bases). This CDR3 contains 15 residues. CDR1 SGHRS and CDR2 YFSETQ come from the germline V gene. Trimming removed 0 bases from V and 8 bases from J, with 15 bases in between. The CDR3: CASSLELAVVHEQFF. The CDR3, as DNA: TGCGCCAGCAGCTTGGAACTAGCAGTTGTTCATGAGCAGTTCTTC.

This clone was recorded a few times. The J gene is TRBJ2-7, the V gene TRBV11-2; D not certain. V lost 5 bases, J lost 0 bases, and 14 bases lay in between. CDR1 is SGHAT and CDR2 is FQNNGV in the germline V gene. The CDR3 has 15 residues. CDR3 DNA sequence: TGTGCCAGCAGCCCGGTTAGAAGAGCCTCCTACGAGCAGTACTTC. As protein: CASSPVRRASYEQYF.

The chain carries TRBV5-1 and TRBJ2-5; 8 bases match TRBD1. Germline CDR1 is SGHRS and CDR2 is YFSETQ. The CDR3 is 18 residues long. J lost 0 bases, V lost 1 base, and 11 bases had no gene match. The CDR3 DNA reads TGCGCCAGCAGCTTGAGTACAGCTCACAGGGGGAACCAAGAGACCCAGTACTTC. Amino acids: CASSLSTAHRGNQETQYF.

This chain links TRBV7-2 with TRBJ2-3; 7 bases are shared with TRBD2. CDR3 length: 15 residues. In germline, CDR1 is SGHTA, CDR2 FQGNSA. J gave up 0 bases and V 5 bases, and 5 bases lay outside the gene matches. For the CDR3, the DNA is TGTGCCAGCAGCGGAACTAGCGTTAGCACAGATACGCAGTATTTT. Its protein is CASSGTSVSTDTQYF.

The chain's CDR3 is CSAHREVEQYF. CDR3 nucleotide sequence: TGCAGTGCCCACAGGGAAGTCGAGCAGTACTTC. The gene calls are TRBV20-1 and TRBJ2-7, with D possibly being TRBD1 (6 bases). The CDR3 is 11 amino acids. CDR1 is DFQATT, CDR2 SNEGSKA, per germline (reference sequence). V was shortened by 6 bases and J by 6 bases, with 12 bases between the two germline ends.

This sequence joins TRBV6-1 and TRBJ1-3; 8 bases are a match to TRBD1. Trimming cost V 8 bases and J 0 bases; bases outside gene matches: 3. The CDR3 has 14 residues. CDR1 is MNHNS, CDR2 SASEGT, per germline. CDR3 coding DNA: TGTGCCAGCCAGACAGGGGTCTCTGGAAACACCATATATTTT. Protein: CASQTGVSGNTIYF.

The rearrangement joins TRBV5-4 to TRBJ2-2; 9 bases align to TRBD2. V trimming: 0 bases; J trimming: 4 bases; junction bases outside the gene matches: 4. The germline V gene has CDR1 SGHNT and CDR2 YYREEE (reference sequence). This CDR3 region has 16 residues. The CDR3, as DNA: TGTGCCAGCAGCTTGGCGGGCGGGGGGGGCACCGGGGAGCTGTTTTTT. It specifies CASSLAGGGGTGELFF.

This chain uses TRBV7-2 with TRBJ1-5, with TRBD1 matching over 7 bases. Germline trimming cut 9 bases from V and 5 bases from J; bases unmatched to any gene: 4. The CDR3 consists of 12 residues. From germline, CDR1 is SGHTA and CDR2 FQGNSA. CDR3 sequence: CASRQGHQPQHF. Written as DNA, the CDR3 is TGTGCCAGTCGACAGGGTCATCAGCCCCAGCATTTT.

The genes are TRBV7-9 and TRBJ1-2; 8 bases fit TRBD1. This CDR3 contains 14 residues. V lost 4 bases to trimming and J lost 6 bases; unmatched junction nucleotides: 7. Germline V CDR1 and CDR2: SEHNR, FQNEAQ (reference sequence). The CDR3 DNA reads as TGTGCCAGCAGCTCCCCGACAGGGGATCATGGCTACACCTTC. Residues: CASSSPTGDHGYTF.

The chain links TRBV7-9 to TRBJ1-6; TRBD1 is a possible D gene (6 bases). The V end lost 2 bases, the J end lost 7 bases, and 18 bases lay between the germline ends. CDR1 and CDR2 (germline): SEHNR, FQNEAQ (reference sequence). The CDR3 runs to 17 residues. CDR3 DNA: TGTGCCAGCAGCTTACCAAGGCCGGGACAAGAGAATTCACCCCTCCACTTT. Encoded protein: CASSLPRPGQENSPLHF.